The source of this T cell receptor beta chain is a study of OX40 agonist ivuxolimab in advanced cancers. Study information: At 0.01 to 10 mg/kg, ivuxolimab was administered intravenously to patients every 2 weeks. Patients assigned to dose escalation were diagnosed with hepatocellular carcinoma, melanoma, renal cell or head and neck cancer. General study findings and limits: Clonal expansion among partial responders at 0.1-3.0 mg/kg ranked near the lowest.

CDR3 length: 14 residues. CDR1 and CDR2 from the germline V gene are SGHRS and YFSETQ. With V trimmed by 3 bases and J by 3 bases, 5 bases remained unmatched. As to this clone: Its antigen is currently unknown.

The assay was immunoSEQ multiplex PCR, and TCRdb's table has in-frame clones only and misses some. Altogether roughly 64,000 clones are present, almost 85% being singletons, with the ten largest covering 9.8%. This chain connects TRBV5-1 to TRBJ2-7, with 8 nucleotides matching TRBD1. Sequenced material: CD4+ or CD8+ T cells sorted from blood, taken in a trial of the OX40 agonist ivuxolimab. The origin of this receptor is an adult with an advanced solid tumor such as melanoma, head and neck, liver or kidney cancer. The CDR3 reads CASSSWTGSYEQYF. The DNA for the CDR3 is TGCGCCAGCAGCTCTTGGACAGGGAGCTACGAGCAGTACTTC.